A single sample gave rise to the 27 T cell receptor beta chains below, sequenced in a study of memory B cells and T cells in multiple sclerosis. The antigens of these receptors remain unknown. After stimulus-free culture, autoproliferating CFSE-dim and non-proliferating CFSE-high T cells were sequenced separately. Cultures began with roughly 49 million CFSE-labeled PBMCs, unstimulated for 6 to 8 days, with replicate wells pooled. Clones were sequenced by immunoSEQ multiplex PCR, and TCRdb holds only the in-frame ones, with some missing. In the table there are 40,000 to 50,000 clones, over 75% of which are singletons. Material: PBMCs from blood kept in culture. The receptors shown here come from a human donor with multiple sclerosis.

The chain links TRBV4-1 to TRBJ2-2; 13 bases align to TRBD2. The CDR3 is 18 amino acids. V lost 2 bases to trimming and J lost 5 bases; unmatched junction nucleotides: 8. Germline CDR1 MGHRA, CDR2 YSYEKL. CDR3 DNA: TGCGCCAGCAGCCAAATGACGGGACTAGCGGGACTTACCGGGGAGCTGTTTTTT. It codes for CASSQMTGLAGLTGELFF.

V gene TRBV19 combines with J gene TRBJ2-1; D gene uncertain. The length of the CDR3 is 12 residues. Germline CDR1 reads LNHDA; CDR2 reads SQIVND (reference sequence). V shed 1 base and J shed 6 bases, with 4 bases lying between them. Here the CDR3 reads CASSIGPNEQFF. The CDR3 coding sequence is TGTGCCAGTAGTATAGGACCCAATGAGCAGTTCTTC.

This rearrangement joins TRBV2 to TRBJ1-4; D perhaps matches TRBD1 (6 bases). V was cut by 3 bases and J by 7 bases, with 18 bases left in between. The CDR3 totals 16 residues. CDR1 and CDR2 from the germline V gene are SNHLY and FYNNEI. This chain's CDR3 is CASSERSRGRLEKLFF. The CDR3 bases are TGTGCCAGCAGTGAGAGGTCCAGGGGAAGGCTTGAAAAACTGTTTTTT.

The chain uses TRBV5-5 and TRBJ2-5, with D perhaps matching TRBD2 (6 bases). Germline values: CDR1 SGHKS, CDR2 YYEKEE (reference sequence). The CDR3 runs to 15 residues. Trimming removed 0 bases at V and 4 bases at J, with 13 bases between. The CDR3 region is CASSLAGAGTETQYF. The DNA of the CDR3 is TGTGCCAGCAGCTTGGCCGGGGCGGGGACAGAGACCCAGTACTTC.

This clone was seen more than once but under ten times. The J gene is TRBJ1-3, the V gene TRBV14; tentatively, D is TRBD1 (5 bases). CDR3 length: 15 residues. V was trimmed by 1 base and J by 2 bases, leaving 9 bases between them. Germline loops: CDR1 SGHDN, CDR2 FVKESK. DNA of the CDR3: TGTGCCAGCAGCCAAGGGTGGGGCACTGGAAACACCATATATTTT. It specifies CASSQGWGTGNTIYF.

A single count supports this clone. This chain connects TRBV29-1 to TRBJ1-2, with 8 nucleotides matching TRBD1. Germline trimming cut 4 bases from V and 5 bases from J; bases unmatched to any gene: 6. CDR1 and CDR2 from the germline V gene are SQVTM and ANQGSEA. This CDR3 has 13 residues. The CDR3 protein is CSVGRDRGYGYTF. CDR3 nucleotides: TGCAGCGTTGGCCGCGACAGGGGTTATGGCTACACCTTC.

DNA for the CDR3: TGTGCCAGCAGTGATGTAACAACTAATGAAAAACTGTTTTTT. Amino acid sequence: CASSDVTTNEKLFF. The V call is TRBV6-1, the J call TRBJ1-4; D is uncertain. V lost 3 bases and J 0 bases, leaving 5 bases between the germline ends. This CDR3 comprises 14 residues. Germline CDR1 MNHNS, CDR2 SASEGT.

This chain links TRBV18 with TRBJ2-1; no definite D call. V shed 6 bases and J shed 9 bases, with 18 bases lying between them. CDR1 and CDR2 from the germline V gene are KGHSH and LQKENI. The CDR3 spans 14 residues. The CDR3 coding sequence is TGTGCCAGCTCCCCAGGATCCGGGTTCGGTGAGCAGTTCTTC. As protein: CASSPGSGFGEQFF.

J is TRBJ2-1 and V is TRBV18; TRBD2 agrees at 12 bases. V shed 2 bases and J 4 bases; nucleotides not matched to a gene: 15. Germline values: CDR1 KGHSH, CDR2 LQKENI. This CDR3 region has 20 residues. This CDR3 reads CASSPRIEALAGGVYNEQFF. The CDR3 DNA follows: TGTGCCAGCTCACCAAGAATCGAAGCCCTAGCGGGGGGGGTTTACAATGAGCAGTTCTTC. The whole variable domain, filled in from reference TRBV18 and TRBJ2-1, reads NAGVMQNPRHLVRRRGQEARLRCSPMKGHSHVYWYRQLPEEGLKFMVYLQKENIIDESGMPKERFSAEFPKEGPSILRIQQVVRGDSAAYFCASSPRIEALAGGVYNEQFFGPGTRLTVL.

This chain links TRBV9 with TRBJ1-1; D not resolved. The CDR3 is 15 residues long. V was trimmed by 2 bases and J by 0 bases, leaving 11 bases between them. Germline values: CDR1 SGDLS, CDR2 YYNGEE. CDR3: CASSVAPGMNTEAFF. CDR3 nucleotides: TGTGCCAGCAGCGTGGCCCCGGGCATGAACACTGAAGCTTTCTTT.

CDR3 loop: CASSWGESFYNEQFF. DNA for the CDR3: TGTGCCAGCAGTTGGGGGGAATCGTTCTACAATGAGCAGTTCTTC. The chain recombines TRBV27 with TRBJ2-1; possible D gene TRBD2, 6 bases. CDR3 length equals 15 residues. Germline CDR1 and CDR2: MNHEY and SMNVEV (reference sequence). V was trimmed by 4 bases and J by 3 bases, leaving 13 bases between them.

The rearrangement links TRBV2 to TRBJ2-5; D may be TRBD2 (6 bases). The germline V and J ends were trimmed by 7 bases and 3 bases, with 12 bases remaining between them. Germline V gene lookup returns CDR1 SNHLY and CDR2 FYNNEI. This CDR3 spans 13 amino acids. The CDR3 loop reads CASTGVAEETQYF. The CDR3 DNA reads as TGTGCCAGCACGGGTGTAGCGGAAGAGACCCAGTACTTC.

The chain carries TRBV19 and TRBJ1-2; 7 bases agree with TRBD1. J gave up 2 bases and V 6 bases, and 15 bases lay outside the gene matches. The CDR3 consists of 17 residues. Germline lookup yields CDR1 LNHDA and CDR2 SQIVND (reference sequence). The CDR3 reads CASRTRDSDPLNYGYTF. Written as DNA, the CDR3 is TGTGCCAGTAGAACCCGGGACAGCGACCCTCTAAACTATGGCTACACCTTC.

The chain employs TRBV2 and TRBJ2-1; 14 bases map to TRBD2. CDR3 length: 14 amino acids. Germline assignment: CDR1 SNHLY and CDR2 FYNNEI. J gave up 10 bases and V 9 bases, and 8 bases lay outside the gene matches. This CDR3 reads CARGTGTSGGEQFF. The CDR3 DNA reads as TGTGCCAGAGGAACCGGGACTAGCGGGGGCGAGCAGTTCTTC.

The V call is TRBV9, the J call TRBJ1-6, with D hard to call. Germline CDR1 and CDR2: SGDLS and YYNGEE. Trimming took off 6 bases at V and 5 bases at J, with 12 bases between the two ends. The CDR3 is 14 amino acids. Here the CDR3 reads CASNELGDNSPLHF. The CDR3 DNA sequence: TGTGCCAGCAACGAGCTAGGAGATAATTCACCCCTCCACTTT.

V is TRBV28 and J is TRBJ1-2; D perhaps matches TRBD1 (6 bases). Germline V gene sequence: CDR1 MDHEN, CDR2 SYDVKM. Trimming stripped 7 bases from V and 0 bases from J, with 12 bases between. The CDR3 contains 14 residues. This CDR3 is CASNRESANYGYTF. As DNA, the CDR3 is TGTGCCAGCAACAGGGAGTCGGCTAACTATGGCTACACCTTC.

The V call is TRBV21-1, the J call TRBJ1-5; TRBD1, the D gene given by the table, was not confirmed from the DNA. TRBV21-1 is a known pseudogene. The CDR3 consists of 16 residues. Here the CDR3 reads CASSKVRQGGNQPQHF. For the CDR3, the DNA is TGTGCCAGCAGCAAAGTCAGGCAGGGTGGCAATCAGCCCCAGCATTTT.

The gene calls are TRBV6-5 and TRBJ2-2, with D unclear. The germline V gene encodes CDR1 MNHEY and CDR2 SVGAGI. This CDR3 spans 13 amino acids. V was pared by 4 bases and J by 4 bases, with 7 bases between. CDR3 residues: CASSSHFTGELFF. Written as DNA, the CDR3 is TGTGCCAGCAGTTCCCACTTCACCGGGGAGCTGTTTTTT.

The chain has TRBV5-4 and TRBJ2-1; D gene uncertain. Trimming shortened V by 2 bases and J by 8 bases, and 20 bases separated the two germline ends. CDR3 size: 16 residues. The germline V gene has CDR1 SGHNT and CDR2 YYREEE (reference sequence). This CDR3 is CASSFSGSLPGDEQFF. The DNA of the CDR3 is TGTGCCAGCAGCTTTTCAGGATCACTCCCTGGGGATGAGCAGTTCTTC.

V and J are TRBV7-8 and TRBJ2-5; a weak D match, TRBD1 (6 bases). The CDR3 loop spans 15 amino acids. V gave up 2 bases and J gave up 3 bases, with 13 bases separating them. Germline lookup yields CDR1 SGHVS and CDR2 FQNEAQ. In DNA form, the CDR3 reads TGTGCCAGCAGCTTAATACCTGGACAGAAAGAGACCCAGTACTTC. Translated, it gives CASSLIPGQKETQYF.

CDR3 sequence: CASSERTSGFQETQYF. Written as DNA, the CDR3 is TGTGCCAGCAGTGAAAGGACTAGCGGATTCCAAGAGACCCAGTACTTC. The chain links TRBV2 to TRBJ2-5; 10 bases match TRBD2. V lost 2 bases, J lost 1 base, and 4 bases stayed unmatched. Germline CDR1 is SNHLY and CDR2 is FYNNEI. This CDR3 is 16 amino acids long. Combining the CDR3 with reference TRBV2 and TRBJ2-5 gives the whole variable domain EPEVTQTPSHQVTQMGQEVILRCVPISNHLYFYWYRQILGQKVEFLVSFYNNEISEKSEIFDDQFSVERPDGSNFTLKIRSTKLEDSAMYFCASSERTSGFQETQYFGPGTRLLVL.

This clone has more than one count but fewer than ten. The chain combines TRBV7-9 with TRBJ1-2; D unresolved. Germline CDR1 reads SEHNR; CDR2 reads FQNEAQ (reference sequence). V was shortened by 3 bases and J by 4 bases, with 6 bases between the two germline ends. The CDR3 has 12 amino acids. Written as DNA, the CDR3 is TGTGCCAGCAGCTTGGCCCCCTATGGCTACACCTTC. Amino acid sequence: CASSLAPYGYTF.

This rearrangement joins TRBV11-2 to TRBJ2-4, with D possibly being TRBD2 (6 bases). Germline V gene lookup returns CDR1 SGHAT and CDR2 FQNNGV. This CDR3 spans 11 amino acids. V was clipped by 5 bases and J by 9 bases, with 8 bases between them. The CDR3 protein is CASSAGGIQYF. CDR3 DNA sequence: TGTGCCAGCAGCGCCGGGGGCATTCAGTACTTC.

The chain joins TRBV15 to TRBJ1-1, with 8 positions matching TRBD1. Germline lookup yields CDR1 LNHNV and CDR2 YYDKDF (reference sequence). This CDR3 region has 15 residues. J was trimmed by 4 bases and V by 4 bases; bases with no gene match: 8. CDR3 in DNA: TGTGCCACCAGCAAGGGGCCAGGGGGCCTCACTGAAGCTTTCTTT. Encoded protein: CATSKGPGGLTEAFF.

The rearrangement links TRBV6-5 to TRBJ1-4, with unresolved D. This CDR3 comprises 16 residues. Germline V gene lookup returns CDR1 MNHEY and CDR2 SVGAGI. The germline V and J ends were trimmed by 3 bases and 3 bases, with 14 bases remaining between them. CDR3 residues: CASSYNGPSSNEKLFF. The CDR3 nucleotides are TGTGCCAGCAGTTATAATGGACCGTCTTCTAATGAAAAACTGTTTTTT.

The V call is TRBV18, the J call TRBJ2-3, with 8 bases aligning to TRBD2. The V and J ends lost 0 bases and 3 bases, in that order; junction bases with no gene match: 2. The CDR3 consists of 15 residues. CDR1 is KGHSH, CDR2 LQKENI, per germline. The CDR3 coding sequence is TGTGCCAGCTCACCACCAACTAGCGGTACAGATACGCAGTATTTT. Its translation is CASSPPTSGTDTQYF.

The J gene is TRBJ1-1, the V gene TRBV30, with a weak D call TRBD1 (5 bases). Germline V gene sequence: CDR1 GTSNPN, CDR2 SVGIG (reference sequence). The ends were cut back, 3 bases at V and 3 bases at J, with 11 bases in the middle. CDR3 length: 13 amino acids. The CDR3 DNA follows: TGTGCCTGGAGAGCTGCCAGGGACACTGAAGCTTTCTTT. It translates to CAWRAARDTEAFF.